This T cell receptor (beta chain) emerged from a study of blood T cell repertoires in COVID-19. Across the study: There were acute and convalescent COVID-19 samples, and they came from the United States, Italy and Spain.

Methods used by the authors: Reference gene primer amplification gave nucleated cell count estimates. Measured with immunoSEQ multiplex PCR; TCRdb has only the in-frame clones, and not every one. D and trimming come from the DNA, and the V and J calls and clone size come from that table. The table lists 200,000 to 250,000 clones, 82% of them singletons, with over 7% in the top ten. Followed longitudinally, the Seattle patients had been enrolled during active infection. Input material: peripheral blood. The receptor comes from a woman older than 75 with COVID-19, enrolled during active disease.

The CDR3 reads CASSFNQEGEQYF. The CDR3 bases are TGTGCCAGCAGCTTCAATCAGGAGGGTGAGCAGTACTTC. The J gene is TRBJ2-7, the V gene TRBV12-3 or TRBV12-4, with D perhaps matching TRBD2 (6 bases). The CDR3 is made up of 13 amino acids. Trimming shortened V by 6 bases and J by 7 bases, and 16 bases separated the two germline ends.